This T cell receptor (beta chain) was recovered during a study of T cell repertoires in cytomegalovirus infection. Study in general: CMV infection plus the matching HLA type was flagged by public TCR beta signatures.

Study results and caveats: HLA-C-restricted CMV clonotypes gave the most frequent clonotype in two of eight donors.

J was trimmed by 0 bases and V by 5 bases; bases with no gene match: 10. Germline CDR1 SEHNR, CDR2 FQNEAQ (reference sequence). CDR3 size: 17 residues. TCRdb re-analysed the reads in MiXCR, keeping a single row per CDR3 protein. This sample has about 180,000 distinct CDR3 sequences, with approximately 14% found just once. In its sample, this clonotype was seen many times. Its specificity is not known. This receptor was taken from a human donor in good health (CMV status not recorded). Some clones in this sample may be carry-over from other donors' samples. This chain uses TRBV7-9 with TRBJ1-1, with TRBD1 matching over 9 bases. The sequenced material came from PBMCs. CDR3 amino acids: CASSVTGGRGMNTEAFF. The CDR3 DNA reads as TGTGCCAGCAGCGTTACAGGGGGCAGGGGGATGAACACTGAAGCTTTCTTT.